The clone carrying this TCR beta chain has ten or more counts. The data are from a study of kidney transplant recipient with SARS-CoV-2 infection. In TCRdb, the reads were re-called with MiXCR into one record per CDR3 protein. Here the sample spans approximately 250,000 distinct CDR3 sequences, 29% being singletons. The CDR3 has 15 amino acids. In germline, CDR1 is LNHDA, CDR2 SQIVND (reference sequence). With 5 bases removed from V and 11 bases from J, the gap between germline ends came to 22 bases. This chain links TRBV19 with TRBJ1-5, with TRBD1 as a possible D gene (5 bases). The sequence was collected from a young adult male patient who had COVID-19 and was a kidney transplant recipient. Some T cells may trace back to the graft donor. Sequencing was performed on a blood sample, taken at baseline and between days 110 and 120 from a kidney transplant recipient. CDR3 region: CASSRDGLQESAQHF. The CDR3 DNA sequence: TGTGCCAGTAGTCGGGACGGACTTCAGGAATCAGCCCAGCATTTT.